The 11 T cell receptor beta chains below were found in one sample sequenced in a study of glioma-infiltrating T cells after dendritic cell vaccination. Repertoires were generated with immunoSEQ multiplex PCR, while TCRdb's copy carries only in-frame clones and drops some. The sample contains about 49,000 clones, over 75% of which appear only once. Sequences were derived from blood, sampled before dendritic cell vaccination. The receptors come from a human donor with glioblastoma.

V gene TRBV4-2 combines with J gene TRBJ2-7, with 7 bases that match TRBD1. CDR3 length: 17 amino acids. The germline CDR1 and CDR2 sequences are LGHNA and YNFKEQ. The trim removed 1 base at V and 2 bases at J, leaving 11 bases unmatched. CDR3: CASSQVHTGTVTYEQYF. The CDR3 DNA is TGTGCCAGCAGCCAAGTTCATACCGGGACAGTTACCTACGAGCAGTACTTC.

This rearrangement joins TRBV30 to TRBJ1-2; maybe TRBD1 (5 bases). Germline loops: CDR1 GTSNPN, CDR2 SVGIG (reference sequence). This CDR3 is built from 14 residues. Trimming took 0 bases from V and 6 from J, leaving 14 bases between them. CDR3 in DNA: TGTGCCTGGAGTGTACAGGCAGGGAGGGATGGCTACACCTTC. Protein sequence: CAWSVQAGRDGYTF. The full variable domain, in which reference TRBV30 and TRBJ1-2 provide the parts outside the CDR3, is SQTIHQWPATLVQPVGSPLSLECTVEGTSNPNLYWYRQAAGRGLQLLFYSVGIGQISSEVPQNLSASRPQDRQFILSSKKLLLSDSGFYLCAWSVQAGRDGYTFGSGTRLTVV.

The rearrangement links TRBV5-1 to TRBJ2-2, with TRBD2 matching 11 bases. Germline CDR1 is SGHRS and CDR2 is YFSETQ. CDR3 size: 19 residues. V gave up 0 bases and J gave up 3 bases; unmatched junction bases: 10. The CDR3 sequence: CASSLAPLLAGVHTGELFF. CDR3 DNA sequence: TGCGCCAGCAGCTTGGCCCCCTTACTAGCGGGAGTACACACCGGGGAGCTGTTTTTT.

This clone showed up just once. This rearrangement joins TRBV11-2 to TRBJ1-1; perhaps TRBD1 as D (6 bases). The CDR3 contains 17 residues. The germline V gene has CDR1 SGHAT and CDR2 FQNNGV. V was trimmed by 5 bases and J by 2 bases, leaving 21 bases between them. CDR3 sequence (DNA): TGTGCCAGCAGCCACCACGAGTGGTGGGACACTAACACTGAAGCTTTCTTT. The encoded protein is CASSHHEWWDTNTEAFF.

V and J are TRBV7-9 and TRBJ1-1; 9 bases are a match to TRBD1. Germline V gene lookup returns CDR1 SEHNR and CDR2 FQNEAQ (reference sequence). This CDR3 region has 14 residues. V shed 3 bases and J 7 bases; nucleotides not matched to a gene: 6. This CDR3 is CASSFQTGGDEAFF. CDR3 DNA: TGTGCCAGCAGCTTTCAGACAGGGGGGGATGAAGCTTTCTTT.

This chain links TRBV7-2 with TRBJ1-1; 10 nucleotides agree with TRBD1. The CDR3 is 17 residues long. Per germline, CDR1 SGHTA and CDR2 FQGNSA. The junction had 4 bases not matched to a gene; V was cut back by 0 bases and J by 0 bases. CDR3 residues: CASSLAPGQGMNTEAFF. The CDR3 bases are TGTGCCAGCAGCTTAGCCCCGGGACAGGGGATGAACACTGAAGCTTTCTTT.

The chain employs TRBV5-1 and TRBJ1-2, with TRBD1 as a possible D gene (6 bases). With 3 bases removed from V and 8 bases from J, the gap between germline ends came to 17 bases. This CDR3 region has 14 residues. Germline-derived CDR1 and CDR2 are SGHRS and YFSETQ. The CDR3 region is CASSSEFRGDGYTF. The CDR3 nucleotides are TGCGCCAGCAGCTCGGAATTCAGGGGTGACGGCTACACCTTC.

The rearrangement links TRBV6-5 to TRBJ1-1; the D is unclear. Germline V CDR1 and CDR2: MNHEY, SVGAGI. The V end lost 4 bases, the J end lost 1 base, and 7 bases lay between the germline ends. This CDR3 contains 13 residues. CDR3 sequence (DNA): TGTGCCAGCAGTTGGACTGAGAACACTGAAGCTTTCTTT. Protein: CASSWTENTEAFF.

The chain uses TRBV5-1 and TRBJ2-3, with TRBD1 as a possible D gene (6 bases). From germline, CDR1 is SGHRS and CDR2 YFSETQ. The CDR3 has 16 residues. Deletions cut 2 bases from V and 2 bases from J, with 15 bases between. The DNA for the CDR3 is TGCGCCAGCAGCTTAGGAGGACAGCACTACACAGATACGCAGTATTTT. Encoded protein: CASSLGGQHYTDTQYF.

This rearrangement joins TRBV19 to TRBJ2-7; 7 bases are shared with TRBD1. The V gene end was trimmed by 0 bases and the J gene end by 0 bases; junction bases not matched to a gene: 8. The length of the CDR3 is 17 residues. CDR1 and CDR2 from the germline V gene are LNHDA and SQIVND (reference sequence). Here the CDR3 reads CASSIDFGTADSYEQYF. Written as DNA, the CDR3 is TGTGCCAGTAGTATAGATTTTGGGACAGCCGACTCCTACGAGCAGTACTTC.

This sequence joins TRBV11-3 and TRBJ2-3; 9 bases line up with TRBD2. Germline V gene lookup returns CDR1 SGHNT and CDR2 YENEEA. The CDR3 runs to 16 residues. V shed 1 base, J shed 3 bases, and the junction held 5 bases outside the gene matches. The CDR3 protein is CASSLGSGGLTDTQYF. The CDR3 nucleotides read TGTGCCAGCAGCTTAGGTAGCGGGGGACTTACAGATACGCAGTATTTT.